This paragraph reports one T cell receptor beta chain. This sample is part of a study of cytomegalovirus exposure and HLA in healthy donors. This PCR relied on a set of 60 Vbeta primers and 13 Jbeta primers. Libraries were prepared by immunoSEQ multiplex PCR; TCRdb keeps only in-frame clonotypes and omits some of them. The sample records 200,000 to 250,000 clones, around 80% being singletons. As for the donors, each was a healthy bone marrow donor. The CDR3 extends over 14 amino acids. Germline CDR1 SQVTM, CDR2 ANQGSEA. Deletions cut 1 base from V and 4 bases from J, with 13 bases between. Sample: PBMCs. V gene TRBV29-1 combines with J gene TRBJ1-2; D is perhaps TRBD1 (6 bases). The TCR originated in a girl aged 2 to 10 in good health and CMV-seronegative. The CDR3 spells CSVEAGAFSYGYTF. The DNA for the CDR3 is TGCAGCGTTGAAGCAGGGGCATTTAGCTATGGCTACACCTTC.